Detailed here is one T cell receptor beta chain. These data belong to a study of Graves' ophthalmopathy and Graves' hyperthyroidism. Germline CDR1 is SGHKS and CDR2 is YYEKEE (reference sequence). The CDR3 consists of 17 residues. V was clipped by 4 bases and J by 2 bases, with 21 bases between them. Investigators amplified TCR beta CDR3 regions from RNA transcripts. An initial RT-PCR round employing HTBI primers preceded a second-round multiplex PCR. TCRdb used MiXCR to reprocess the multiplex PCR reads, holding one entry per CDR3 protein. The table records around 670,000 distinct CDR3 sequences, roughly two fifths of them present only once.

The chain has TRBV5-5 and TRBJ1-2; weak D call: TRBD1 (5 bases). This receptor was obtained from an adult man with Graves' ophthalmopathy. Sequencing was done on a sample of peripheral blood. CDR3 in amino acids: CASSQELDPGRNYGYTF. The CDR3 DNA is TGTGCCAGCAGCCAAGAGTTGGATCCGGGACGGAACTATGGCTACACCTTC.